This paragraph reports one T cell receptor beta chain. Its target is not known. Germline is not matched at one junction end, which may reflect a read error. TCRdb keeps only in-frame clones here, not all; method: immunoSEQ multiplex PCR. The sample has more than 80,000 clones, approximately 88% seen once. The CDR3 has 15 amino acids. CDR1 is SEHNR and CDR2 is FQNEAQ in the germline V gene (reference sequence). These data originate in a study of graft-versus-host responses after intestinal transplantation. At the level of the study: Anti-thymocyte globulin induction was given to all recipients, followed by tacrolimus and steroids for roughly 3 years. Study-level results: Early post-transplant declines in HvG were associated with peak levels of circulating GvH clones.

Sample: unstimulated CD4+ T cells sorted from spleen or lymph node cells, taken before intestinal transplant. The receptor was derived from a human donor who received an intestinal transplant. This chain links TRBV7-9 with TRBJ2-3; maybe TRBD2 (6 bases). The CDR3: CASSLAGTSTDTQYF. In DNA, the CDR3 is TGTGCCAGCAGCCTAGCCGGGACTAGCACAGATACGCAGTATTTT.